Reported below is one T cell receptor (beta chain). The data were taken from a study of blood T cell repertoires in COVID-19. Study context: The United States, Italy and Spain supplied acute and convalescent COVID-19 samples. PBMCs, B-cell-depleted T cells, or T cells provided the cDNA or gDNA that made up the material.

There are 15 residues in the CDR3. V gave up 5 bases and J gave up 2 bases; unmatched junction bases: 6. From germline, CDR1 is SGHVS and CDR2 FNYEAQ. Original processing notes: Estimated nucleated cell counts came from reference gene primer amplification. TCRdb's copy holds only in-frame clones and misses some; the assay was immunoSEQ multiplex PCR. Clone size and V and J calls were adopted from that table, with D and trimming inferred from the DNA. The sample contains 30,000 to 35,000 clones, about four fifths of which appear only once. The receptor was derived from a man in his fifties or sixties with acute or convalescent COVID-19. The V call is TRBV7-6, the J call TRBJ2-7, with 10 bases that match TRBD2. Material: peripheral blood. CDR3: CASSDTSGATYEQYF. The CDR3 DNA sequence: TGTGCCAGCAGCGACACTAGCGGGGCAACCTACGAGCAGTACTTC.